The T cell receptor (beta chain) under discussion was sequenced for a study of blood T cell repertoires in COVID-19. Study-wide context: The United States, Italy and Spain provided the acute and convalescent COVID-19 samples. Sources were T cells, B-cell-depleted T cells, or PBMCs; the material itself was cDNA or gDNA.

In the study's own analysis: Nucleated cell counts were estimated from reference gene primer amplification. Libraries were prepared by immunoSEQ multiplex PCR; TCRdb keeps only in-frame clonotypes and omits some of them. The D gene and trimming were derived from the DNA, and the V and J assignments and clone size from that table. This repertoire shows around 140,000 clones, roughly nine tenths found once; its top ten account for about 1.5%. Trimming took off 4 bases at V and 6 bases at J, with 21 bases between the two ends. The CDR3 runs to 17 residues. Germline V lookup: CDR1 KGHDR, CDR2 SFDVKD. This clonotype was obtained from a human donor in a cohort sampled during active COVID-19. The rearrangement uses TRBV24-1 and TRBJ2-1, with TRBD2 as a possible D gene (7 bases). The sample consisted of peripheral blood. CDR3 protein: CATSDSSFSGGFNEQFF. The CDR3 nucleotides read TGTGCCACCAGTGACTCCTCTTTTTCGGGGGGCTTCAATGAGCAGTTCTTC.